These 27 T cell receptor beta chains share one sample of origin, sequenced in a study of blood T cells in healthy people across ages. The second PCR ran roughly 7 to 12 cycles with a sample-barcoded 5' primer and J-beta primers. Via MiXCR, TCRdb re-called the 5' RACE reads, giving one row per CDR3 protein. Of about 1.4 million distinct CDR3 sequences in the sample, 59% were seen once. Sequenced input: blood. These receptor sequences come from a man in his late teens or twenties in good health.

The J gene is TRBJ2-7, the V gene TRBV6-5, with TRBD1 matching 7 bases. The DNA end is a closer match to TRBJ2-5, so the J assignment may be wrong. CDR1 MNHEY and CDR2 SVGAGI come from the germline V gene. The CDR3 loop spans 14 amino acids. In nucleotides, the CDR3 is TGTGCCAGCAGCCGTAACAGGGGAGCAGAGACCCAGTACTTC. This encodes CASSRNRGAETQYF.

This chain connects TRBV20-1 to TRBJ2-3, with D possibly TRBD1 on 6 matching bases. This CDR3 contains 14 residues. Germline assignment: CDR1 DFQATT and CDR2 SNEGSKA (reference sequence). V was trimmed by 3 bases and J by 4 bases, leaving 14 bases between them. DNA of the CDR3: TGCAGTGCTAGGGCCGGACAGAGTTCAGATACGCAGTATTTT. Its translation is CSARAGQSSDTQYF.

DNA of the CDR3: TGTGCCAGCAGATTTCCCGCTAAAACCAAAAACATTCAGTACTTC. This encodes CASRFPAKTKNIQYF. This chain links TRBV11-3 with TRBJ2-4; D ambiguous. Trimming stripped 6 bases from V and 2 bases from J, with 14 bases between. The CDR3 length is 15 residues. Germline assignment: CDR1 SGHNT and CDR2 YENEEA.

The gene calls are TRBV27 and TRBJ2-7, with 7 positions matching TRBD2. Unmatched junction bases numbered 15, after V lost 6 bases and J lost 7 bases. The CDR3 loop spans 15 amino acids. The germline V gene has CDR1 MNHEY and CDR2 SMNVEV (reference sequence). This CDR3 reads CASRSLAVHLGEQYF. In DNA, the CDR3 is TGTGCCAGCAGAAGCCTAGCGGTACATCTAGGGGAGCAGTACTTC.

The CDR3 sequence is CASCDLSRDYEQYF. CDR3 in DNA: TGTGCCAGCTGTGATCTGTCCAGGGACTACGAGCAGTACTTC. The chain joins TRBV28 to TRBJ2-7; D possibly corresponds to TRBD1 (5 bases). Per the germline V gene, CDR1 is MDHEN and CDR2 is SYDVKM. There are 14 residues in the CDR3. V was shortened by 8 bases and J by 3 bases, with 17 bases between the two germline ends.

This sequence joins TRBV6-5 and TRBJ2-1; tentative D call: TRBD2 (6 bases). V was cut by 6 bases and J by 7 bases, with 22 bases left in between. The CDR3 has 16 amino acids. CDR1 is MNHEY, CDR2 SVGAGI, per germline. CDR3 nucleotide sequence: TGTGCCAGCAGGCGGGACCCGATAATGGGTTGGAATGAGCAGTTCTTC. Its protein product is CASRRDPIMGWNEQFF.

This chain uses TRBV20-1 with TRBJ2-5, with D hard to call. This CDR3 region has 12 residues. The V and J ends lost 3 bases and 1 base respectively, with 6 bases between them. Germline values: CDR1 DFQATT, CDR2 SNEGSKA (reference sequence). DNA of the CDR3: TGCAGTGCTAGTGCTCGCCAAGAGACCCAGTACTTC. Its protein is CSASARQETQYF.

The DNA for the CDR3 is TGTGCCACCTGCCGGTGGACTAGCACAGATACGCAGTATTTT. Amino acid sequence: CATCRWTSTDTQYF. The chain recombines TRBV6-5 with TRBJ2-3; D may be TRBD2 (5 bases). The CDR3 sequence is 14 residues long. With 10 bases removed from V and 0 bases from J, the gap between germline ends came to 14 bases. CDR1 and CDR2 from the germline V gene are MNHEY and SVGAGI.

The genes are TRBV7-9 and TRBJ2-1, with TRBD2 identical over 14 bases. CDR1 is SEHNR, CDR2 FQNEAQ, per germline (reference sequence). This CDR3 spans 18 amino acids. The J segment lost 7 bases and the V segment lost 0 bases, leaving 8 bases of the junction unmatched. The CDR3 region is CASSLARLAGGPRNEQFF. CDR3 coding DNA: TGTGCCAGCAGCTTAGCGCGACTAGCGGGGGGGCCTAGAAATGAGCAGTTCTTC.

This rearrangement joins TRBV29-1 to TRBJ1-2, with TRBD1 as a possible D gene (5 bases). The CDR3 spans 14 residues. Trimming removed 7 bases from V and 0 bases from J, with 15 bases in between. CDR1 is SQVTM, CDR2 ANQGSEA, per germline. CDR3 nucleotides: TGCAGCGCCTCGCCGGGGGGTCCTAACTATGGCTACACCTTC. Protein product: CSASPGGPNYGYTF.

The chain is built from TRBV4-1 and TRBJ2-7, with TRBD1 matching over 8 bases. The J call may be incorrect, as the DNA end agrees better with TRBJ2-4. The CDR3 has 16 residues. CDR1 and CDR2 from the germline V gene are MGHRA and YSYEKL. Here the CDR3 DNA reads TGCGCCAGCAGCCAAGATAATTATGGACAGGGAAACATTCAGTACTTC. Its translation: CASSQDNYGQGNIQYF.

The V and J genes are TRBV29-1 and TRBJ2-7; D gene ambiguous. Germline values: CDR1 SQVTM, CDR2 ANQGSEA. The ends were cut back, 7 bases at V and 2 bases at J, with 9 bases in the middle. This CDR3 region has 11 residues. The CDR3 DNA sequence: TGCAGCGCCCTAACCCCCTACGAGCAGTACTTC. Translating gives CSALTPYEQYF.

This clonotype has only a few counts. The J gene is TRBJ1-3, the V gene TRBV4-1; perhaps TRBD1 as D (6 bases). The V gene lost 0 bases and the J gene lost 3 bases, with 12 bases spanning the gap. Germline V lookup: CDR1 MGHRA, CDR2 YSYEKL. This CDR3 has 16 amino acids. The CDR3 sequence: CASSQDRGRSGNTIYF. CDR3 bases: TGCGCCAGCAGCCAAGATCGGGGGCGCAGTGGAAACACCATATATTTT.

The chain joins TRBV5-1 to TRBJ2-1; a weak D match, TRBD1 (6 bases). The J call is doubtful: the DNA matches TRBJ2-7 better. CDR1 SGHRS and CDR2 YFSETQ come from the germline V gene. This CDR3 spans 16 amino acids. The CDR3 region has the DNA TGCGCCAGCAGACTTGGGACACAAAGCTCCTACAATGAGCAGTACTTC. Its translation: CASRLGTQSSYNEQYF.

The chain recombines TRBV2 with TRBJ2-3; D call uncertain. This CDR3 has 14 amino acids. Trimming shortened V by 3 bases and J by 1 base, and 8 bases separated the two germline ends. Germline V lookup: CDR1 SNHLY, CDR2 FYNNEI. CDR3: CASSDAARTDTQYF. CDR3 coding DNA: TGTGCCAGCAGTGACGCGGCCCGCACAGATACGCAGTATTTT. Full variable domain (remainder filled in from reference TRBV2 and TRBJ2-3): EPEVTQTPSHQVTQMGQEVILRCVPISNHLYFYWYRQILGQKVEFLVSFYNNEISEKSEIFDDQFSVERPDGSNFTLKIRSTKLEDSAMYFCASSDAARTDTQYFGPGTRLTVL.

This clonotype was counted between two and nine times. The CDR3 sequence is CSARDRLTYEQYF. The CDR3 DNA is TGCAGTGCGCGGGACAGGCTCACCTACGAGCAGTACTTC. The gene calls are TRBV20-1 and TRBJ2-7; TRBD1 matches 8 bases. Germline values: CDR1 DFQATT, CDR2 SNEGSKA (reference sequence). The CDR3 is made up of 13 amino acids. After removal of 6 bases from V and 2 bases from J, the junction contained 6 bases not matched to a gene.

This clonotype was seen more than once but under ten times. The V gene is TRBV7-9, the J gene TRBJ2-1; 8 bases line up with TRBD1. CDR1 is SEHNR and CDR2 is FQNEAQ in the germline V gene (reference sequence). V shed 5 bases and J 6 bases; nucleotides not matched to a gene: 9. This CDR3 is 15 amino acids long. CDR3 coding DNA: TGTGCCAGCAGCCCGAGACAGGGGAACTCCAATGAGCAGTTCTTC. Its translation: CASSPRQGNSNEQFF.

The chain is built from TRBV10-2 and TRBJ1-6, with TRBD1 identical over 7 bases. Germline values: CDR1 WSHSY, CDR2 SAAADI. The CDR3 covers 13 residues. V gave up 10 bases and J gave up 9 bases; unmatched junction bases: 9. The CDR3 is CATNRDSSSPLHF. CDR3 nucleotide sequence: TGCGCCACTAACCGGGACAGCAGTTCACCCCTCCACTTT.

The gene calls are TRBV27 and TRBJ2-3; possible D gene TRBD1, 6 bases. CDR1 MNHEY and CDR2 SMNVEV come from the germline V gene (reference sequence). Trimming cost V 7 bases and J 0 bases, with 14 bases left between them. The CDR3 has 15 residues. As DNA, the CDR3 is TGTGCCAGCATTCGGACAGCCCCTAGCACAGATACGCAGTATTTT. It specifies CASIRTAPSTDTQYF.

CDR3 coding DNA: TGCGCCAGCAGGAAGTTAGCGAGCGGGGACCAAGAGACCCAGTACTTC. Encoded protein: CASRKLASGDQETQYF. This sequence joins TRBV5-1 and TRBJ2-5, with 7 bases lining up with TRBD2. The CDR3 totals 16 residues. V lost 5 bases, J lost 0 bases, and 10 bases stayed unmatched. Germline V gene sequence: CDR1 SGHRS, CDR2 YFSETQ.

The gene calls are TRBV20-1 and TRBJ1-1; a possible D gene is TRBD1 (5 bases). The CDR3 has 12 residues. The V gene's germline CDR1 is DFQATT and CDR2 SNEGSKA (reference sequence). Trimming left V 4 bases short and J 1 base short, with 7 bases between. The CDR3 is CSAKTGNTEAFF. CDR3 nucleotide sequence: TGCAGTGCTAAAACAGGGAACACTGAAGCTTTCTTT.

CDR3 nucleotides: TGTGCCAGCAGCCAAGGAGACAGGGATTCGGAGCAGTACTTC. It encodes CASSQGDRDSEQYF. The J gene is TRBJ2-7, the V gene TRBV4-2, with 7 nucleotides matching TRBD1. The CDR3 contains 14 residues. V was clipped by 1 base and J by 7 bases; unmatched bases: 7. CDR1 and CDR2 (germline): LGHNA, YNFKEQ.

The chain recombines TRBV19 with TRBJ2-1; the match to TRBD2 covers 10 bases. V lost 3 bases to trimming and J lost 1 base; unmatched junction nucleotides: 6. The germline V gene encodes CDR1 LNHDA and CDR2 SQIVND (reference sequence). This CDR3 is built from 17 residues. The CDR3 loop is CASSIISGRDSYNEQFF. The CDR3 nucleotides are TGTGCCAGTAGTATCATAAGCGGGAGGGATTCCTACAATGAGCAGTTCTTC.

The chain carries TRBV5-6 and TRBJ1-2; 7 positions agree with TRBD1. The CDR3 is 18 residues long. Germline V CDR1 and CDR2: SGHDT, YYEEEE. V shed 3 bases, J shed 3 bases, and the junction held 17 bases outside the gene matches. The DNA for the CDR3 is TGTGCCAGCAGCTCGTTACAGGGACAGAGGCGGTTTGACTATGGCTACACCTTC. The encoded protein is CASSSLQGQRRFDYGYTF.

In DNA, the CDR3 is TGTGCCAGCAGTCCCCCCTCCTCGGGGGGGGGTAGAGATACGCAGTATTTT. This encodes CASSPPSSGGGRDTQYF. The rearrangement uses TRBV12-3 or TRBV12-4 and TRBJ2-3, with TRBD2 matching 8 bases. J lost 5 bases, V lost 5 bases, and 15 bases had no gene match. The CDR3 is 17 residues long.

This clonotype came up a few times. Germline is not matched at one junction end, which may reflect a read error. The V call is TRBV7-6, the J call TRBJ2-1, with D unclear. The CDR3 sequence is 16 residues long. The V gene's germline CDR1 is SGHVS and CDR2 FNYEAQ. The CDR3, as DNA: TGTGCCAGCAGCTTAGTGCTTGAATCAACGTACAATGAGCAGTTCTTT. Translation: CASSLVLESTYNEQFF.

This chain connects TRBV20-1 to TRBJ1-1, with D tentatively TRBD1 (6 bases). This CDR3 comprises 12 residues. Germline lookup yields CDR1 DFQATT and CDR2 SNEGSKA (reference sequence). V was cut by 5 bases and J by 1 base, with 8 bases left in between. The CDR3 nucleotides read TGCAGTGCTCGACAGGAGAACACTGAAGCTTTCTTT. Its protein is CSARQENTEAFF.